This is a list of T cell receptor beta chains from one sample in a study of shared clonotypes between healthy human individuals. Sequencing was performed with immunoSEQ multiplex PCR; in TCRdb, only in-frame clones are kept and a portion is missing. Here the sample spans 2 million to 3 million clones, over 85% being singletons. The sample comprised naive CD4+ T cells from PBMCs. The receptors derive from a man aged 18 to 29 in good health. Some clones in this sample may be carry-over from other donors' samples. Both conserved end residues are part of each CDR3. The order of the fields is V gene, clone size, J gene, D gene, CDR3 DNA, CDR3 protein. The D gene is left open where the match is weak. Some rows have no size entry. The others give once, few or many, or a class for an expanded clone.

TRBV4-1,-,TRBJ1-4,TRBD1,TGCGCCAGCAGGTCGACAGGGGGCGAAAAACTGTTTTTT,CASRSTGGEKLFF
TRBV6-6,-,TRBJ1-1,-,TGTGCCAGCAGTTACTCGGGGGGGTACACTGAAGCTTTCTTT,CASSYSGGYTEAFF
TRBV7-9,-,TRBJ2-7,-,TGTGCCAGCACCGAACAGGGCTCTCTGCCTTCCTACGAGCAGTACTTC,CASTEQGSLPSYEQYF
TRBV6-1,once,TRBJ2-7,TRBD2,TGTGCCAGCAGTGGATTACCGGGACTAGCGGGAGGCGAGCAGTACTTC,CASSGLPGLAGGEQYF
TRBV5-1,-,TRBJ2-1,TRBD1,TGCGCCAGCAGCTTGGTTGACAGGGGCCGGCCCTACAATGAGCAGTTCTTC,CASSLVDRGRPYNEQFF
TRBV6-5,-,TRBJ2-1,-,TGTGCCAGCAGTCAACCTGGGGGGGGCGCGGGGCAGTTCTTC,CASSQPGGGAGQFF
TRBV6-5,-,TRBJ2-3,TRBD2,TGTGCCAGCAGGGGACTAGCGGGAGGATCAGATACGCAGTATTTT,CASRGLAGGSDTQYF
TRBV6-5,-,TRBJ2-2,-,TGTGCCAGCAGCCCCCGGGAGCCCGGGGAGCTGTTTTTT,CASSPREPGELFF
TRBV28,-,TRBJ1-2,TRBD1,TGTGCCACTGCCCGGACAGGGGTCTATGGCTACACCTTC,CATARTGVYGYTF
TRBV19,few,TRBJ2-2,-,TGTGCCTCTAGTCCGGGAAGGGAGGAGCTGTTTTTT,CASSPGREELFF
TRBV7-8,-,TRBJ2-1,-,TGTGCCAGCAGCGCGGCAGGGCCCTACAATGAGCAGTTCTTC,CASSAAGPYNEQFF
TRBV11-2,-,TRBJ2-2,-,TGTGCCAGCAGCTTAGTGTCGAGCACCGGGGAGCTGTTTTTT,CASSLVSSTGELFF
TRBV29-1,-,TRBJ2-2,-,TGCAGCGCCGGGGGGCGGAACACCGGGGAGCTGTTTTTT,CSAGGRNTGELFF
TRBV29-1,few,TRBJ1-1,-,TGCAGCGTTGATACAGGGATGAACACTGAAGCTTTCTTT,CSVDTGMNTEAFF
TRBV25-1,-,TRBJ2-7,TRBD1,TGTGCCAGCAGTGGACTGGGGACAGGGGGCTACGAGCAGTACTTC,CASSGLGTGGYEQYF
TRBV27,-,TRBJ2-7,-,TGTGCCAGCAGTTTTAGAGGTCGCTACGAGCAGTACTTC,CASSFRGRYEQYF
TRBV5-1,-,TRBJ2-5,TRBD2,TGCGCCAGCAGCCCTGGACTAGCGGGAGAGACCCAGTACTTC,CASSPGLAGETQYF
TRBV28,-,TRBJ1-5,TRBD1,TGTGCCAGCGTTCCCGCCACAGGGGGTAACTATCAGCCCCAGCATTTT,CASVPATGGNYQPQHF
TRBV9,-,TRBJ2-7,-,TGTGCCAGCAGCGTAGCGGCAGGGAGGCCCTACGAGCAGTACTTC,CASSVAAGRPYEQYF
TRBV5-5,-,TRBJ1-1,-,TGTGCCAGCAGCTTGCGACCGAACATGAACACTGAAGCTTTCTTT,CASSLRPNMNTEAFF
TRBV6-5,-,TRBJ2-2,-,TGTGCCAGCACCCGGCTGGCGAACACCGGGGAGCTGTTTTTT,CASTRLANTGELFF
TRBV5-4,-,TRBJ2-1,TRBD2,TGTGCCAGCAGCGTCGGGGGGACTAGCCCGTGGGATGAGCAGTTCTTC,CASSVGGTSPWDEQFF
TRBV5-1,-,TRBJ2-2,TRBD2,TGCGCCAGCAGCTTCTCCTTTAGCGGGAGGACCGGGGAGCTGTTTTTT,CASSFSFSGRTGELFF